A selection of T cell receptor beta chains follows, all from one sample in a study of CD8 T cells in Susac syndrome. From the immunoSEQ multiplex PCR reads, TCRdb called clonotypes with MiXCR, one entry per CDR3 protein. Here the sample spans fewer than 200,000 distinct CDR3 sequences, about 95% being singletons. The sequenced sample was CD4+ T cells from PBMCs. These receptor sequences come from a human donor in good health. Each CDR3 is given with its conserved first and last residue. D genes are given only for firm matches. The size field is filled for only some rows; it gives once, few, many or a size class.

abundance	d_gene	len	v_gene	j_gene	CDR3aa	CDR3nt
NA	TRBD2	15	TRBV12-3/TRBV12-4	TRBJ2-5	CASSFGGSGRETQYF	TGTGCCAGCAGTTTCGGCGGGAGTGGGCGGGAGACCCAGTACTTC
NA	TRBD1	16	TRBV3-1	TRBJ2-2	CASTQTRGIGTGELFF	TGTGCCAGCACCCAAACCAGGGGGATTGGCACCGGGGAGCTGTTTTTT
NA	NA	13	TRBV29-1	TRBJ1-3	CSVAGASGNTIYF	TGCAGCGTTGCAGGGGCCTCTGGAAACACCATATATTTT
NA	TRBD1	15	TRBV7-3	TRBJ2-7	CASSLNPGQGYEQYF	TGTGCCAGCAGCTTAAATCCGGGACAGGGGTACGAGCAGTACTTC
NA	TRBD1	12	TRBV7-3	TRBJ1-2	CASSRTGVGYTF	TGTGCCAGCAGCCGAACAGGGGTTGGCTACACCTTC
few	TRBD1	12	TRBV6-2/TRBV6-3	TRBJ2-1	CASGTGWREQFF	TGTGCCAGCGGGACAGGCTGGAGAGAGCAGTTCTTC
NA	NA	15	TRBV20-1	TRBJ1-5	CSASRFELGNQPQHF	TGCAGTGCTAGTCGGTTTGAGCTTGGCAATCAGCCCCAGCATTTT
NA	NA	15	TRBV7-2	TRBJ2-7	CASSLERGQTYEQYF	TGTGCCAGCAGCTTAGAACGGGGACAAACCTACGAGCAGTACTTC
NA	TRBD1	15	TRBV29-1	TRBJ2-1	CSVVGRGQSYNEQFF	TGCAGCGTTGTTGGTAGGGGACAGTCCTACAATGAGCAGTTCTTC
once	TRBD1	13	TRBV20-1	TRBJ2-4	CSWTEGAQNIQYF	TGCAGTTGGACCGAGGGGGCCCAAAACATTCAGTACTTC
NA	NA	12	TRBV11-1	TRBJ2-7	CASSLEVDEQYF	TGTGCCAGCAGCCTCGAGGTCGACGAGCAGTACTTC
NA	NA	14	TRBV4-2	TRBJ2-1	CASSQEGSYNEQFF	TGTGCCAGCAGCCAAGAGGGCAGTTACAATGAGCAGTTCTTC
NA	NA	13	TRBV10-3	TRBJ2-2	CAGRAVNTGELFF	TGTGCCGGCAGGGCGGTGAACACCGGGGAGCTGTTTTTT
NA	NA	15	TRBV12-3/TRBV12-4	TRBJ1-1	CASSLNIVGRTEAFF	TGTGCCAGCAGTTTGAATATAGTAGGGCGGACTGAAGCTTTCTTT
NA	TRBD2	15	TRBV19	TRBJ2-3	CASRAGGGPWDTQYF	TGTGCCAGTAGGGCGGGAGGAGGACCTTGGGATACGCAGTATTTT
NA	NA	13	TRBV6-2/TRBV6-3	TRBJ2-1	CASSYDGYNEQFF	TGTGCCAGCAGTTACGATGGCTACAATGAGCAGTTCTTC
NA	NA	17	TRBV27	TRBJ2-2	CASRAPGIAEPTGELFF	TGTGCCAGCAGAGCTCCTGGAATAGCGGAGCCCACCGGGGAGCTGTTTTTT
once	TRBD2	17	TRBV12-3/TRBV12-4	TRBJ2-7	CASSPGLAGINTYEQYF	TGTGCCAGCAGCCCGGGACTAGCGGGGATTAACACCTACGAGCAGTACTTC
NA	NA	14	TRBV19	TRBJ1-5	CASSFAQGNQPQHF	TGTGCCAGTAGTTTTGCTCAGGGCAATCAGCCCCAGCATTTT
once	NA	14	TRBV12-3/TRBV12-4	TRBJ2-7	CASSSIPPGYEQYF	TGTGCCAGCAGTTCCATACCCCCCGGCTACGAGCAGTACTTC
NA	NA	17	TRBV27	TRBJ2-1	CASRPKLSNLAYNEQFF	TGTGCCAGCAGGCCCAAACTCTCCAATTTGGCCTACAATGAGCAGTTCTTC
NA	NA	14	TRBV15	TRBJ1-1	CATSKGREFEDAFF	TGTGCCACCAGCAAAGGCAGGGAGTTTGAGGACGCTTTCTTT
NA	TRBD1	14	TRBV6-5	TRBJ2-1	CASSRGQGNNEQFF	TGTGCCAGCAGTCGTGGACAGGGAAACAATGAGCAGTTCTTC
NA	TRBD1	14	TRBV30	TRBJ1-1	CAWNSGTGKTEAFF	TGTGCCTGGAATTCAGGGACAGGGAAGACTGAAGCTTTCTTT
NA	NA	12	TRBV20-1	TRBJ1-1	CSASKVDTEAFF	TGCAGTGCTAGTAAGGTGGACACTGAAGCTTTCTTT
NA	NA	14	TRBV7-2	TRBJ2-4	CASSSYMFGNIQYF	TGTGCCAGCAGCTCCTATATGTTTGGAAACATTCAGTACTTC
NA	TRBD1	16	TRBV24-1	TRBJ2-3	CATEGDRATRGGTQYF	TGTGCCACCGAGGGGGACAGGGCTACTCGGGGCGGTACGCAGTATTTT
NA	NA	15	TRBV5-4	TRBJ2-3	CASRQRANRADTQYF	TGTGCCAGCAGGCAGCGGGCGAATCGGGCAGATACGCAGTATTTT
NA	NA	15	TRBV2	TRBJ2-2	CASSGKGTNTGELFF	TGTGCCAGCAGTGGGAAGGGCACGAACACCGGGGAGCTGTTTTTT
NA	NA	16	TRBV6-2/TRBV6-3	TRBJ1-5	CASGPRRGLGNQPQHF	TGTGCCAGCGGACCACGAAGGGGTCTGGGCAATCAGCCCCAGCATTTT
NA	NA	13	TRBV30	TRBJ2-2	CAWSQAYTGELFF	TGTGCCTGGAGTCAGGCCTACACCGGGGAGCTGTTTTTT
NA	NA	15	TRBV28	TRBJ1-1	CASSQPTGVNTEAFF	TGTGCCAGCAGTCAGCCGACAGGAGTGAACACTGAAGCTTTCTTT
NA	TRBD2	15	TRBV7-9	TRBJ2-1	CASSSGLAGTNEQFF	TGTGCCAGCAGCTCCGGACTAGCGGGAACTAATGAGCAGTTCTTC
NA	NA	14	TRBV24-1	TRBJ1-5	CATSDSRGGQPQHF	TGTGCCACCAGTGATAGCAGGGGAGGACAGCCCCAGCATTTT
NA	TRBD1	12	TRBV28	TRBJ2-7	CASSSGQYEQYF	TGTGCCAGCAGTTCGGGACAGTACGAGCAGTACTTC
NA	TRBD2	14	TRBV27	TRBJ2-7	CASSSLGREGEQYF	TGTGCCAGCAGTTCCCTGGGCAGGGAGGGCGAGCAGTACTTC
NA	NA	15	TRBV7-9	TRBJ2-1	CASSSDSLWFNEQFF	TGTGCCAGCAGCTCCGACTCGCTTTGGTTCAATGAGCAGTTCTTC
NA	NA	13	TRBV28	TRBJ2-4	CASCDNREDIQYF	TGTGCCAGCTGCGATAACAGGGAAGACATTCAGTACTTC
once	TRBD2	16	TRBV30	TRBJ2-3	CAWSLWLAGGPDTQYF	TGTGCCTGGAGTCTGTGGCTAGCGGGAGGTCCAGATACGCAGTATTTT
NA	TRBD1	14	TRBV7-7	TRBJ2-1	CASSLGQGDHEQFF	TGTGCTAGCAGCTTGGGACAGGGTGATCATGAGCAGTTCTTC
NA	NA	14	TRBV5-1	TRBJ1-5	CASSLEAGDQPQHF	TGCGCCAGCAGCTTGGAGGCAGGGGATCAGCCCCAGCATTTT
NA	TRBD2	15	TRBV27	TRBJ2-7	CASSFGLADWYEQYF	TGTGCCAGCAGTTTTGGGCTAGCGGACTGGTACGAGCAGTACTTC
NA	TRBD2	15	TRBV19	TRBJ2-1	CASSSLGLAGFEQFF	TGTGCCAGTAGTTCGCTGGGACTAGCGGGATTTGAGCAGTTCTTC
NA	TRBD2	13	TRBV28	TRBJ2-7	CASRLAGGYEQYF	TGTGCCAGCAGACTAGCGGGAGGGTACGAGCAGTACTTC
NA	NA	13	TRBV7-2	TRBJ2-3	CASSPQSTDTQYF	TGTGCCAGCAGCCCCCAATCCACAGATACGCAGTATTTT
NA	NA	13	TRBV28	TRBJ2-7	CASSPGYYWEQYF	TGTGCCAGCAGTCCAGGCTACTATTGGGAGCAGTACTTC
NA	NA	12	TRBV20-1	TRBJ2-5	CSARKGVETQYF	TGCAGTGCTAGGAAAGGGGTGGAGACCCAGTACTTC
NA	TRBD1	16	TRBV20-1	TRBJ2-1	CSAPRRTGRSYNEQFF	TGCAGTGCTCCCCGCAGGACAGGACGATCCTACAATGAGCAGTTCTTC
NA	NA	17	TRBV7-9	TRBJ2-3	CASSVGGSGARTDTQYF	TGTGCCAGCAGCGTAGGGGGCAGCGGGGCGCGCACAGATACGCAGTATTTT
NA	NA	16	TRBV14	TRBJ2-3	CASSQVLSLGTDTQYF	TGTGCCAGCAGCCAAGTGCTTAGCTTGGGCACAGATACGCAGTATTTT
NA	TRBD1	13	TRBV28	TRBJ1-1	CASSLWGQGEAFF	TGTGCCAGCAGTTTATGGGGACAGGGGGAGGCTTTCTTT
NA	TRBD1	13	TRBV29-1	TRBJ2-2	CSVAGQGAGELFF	TGCAGCGTTGCGGGACAGGGAGCCGGGGAGCTGTTTTTT
NA	NA	14	TRBV20-1	TRBJ1-1	CSARDSKGFTEAFF	TGCAGTGCTAGGGACTCGAAGGGCTTCACTGAAGCTTTCTTT